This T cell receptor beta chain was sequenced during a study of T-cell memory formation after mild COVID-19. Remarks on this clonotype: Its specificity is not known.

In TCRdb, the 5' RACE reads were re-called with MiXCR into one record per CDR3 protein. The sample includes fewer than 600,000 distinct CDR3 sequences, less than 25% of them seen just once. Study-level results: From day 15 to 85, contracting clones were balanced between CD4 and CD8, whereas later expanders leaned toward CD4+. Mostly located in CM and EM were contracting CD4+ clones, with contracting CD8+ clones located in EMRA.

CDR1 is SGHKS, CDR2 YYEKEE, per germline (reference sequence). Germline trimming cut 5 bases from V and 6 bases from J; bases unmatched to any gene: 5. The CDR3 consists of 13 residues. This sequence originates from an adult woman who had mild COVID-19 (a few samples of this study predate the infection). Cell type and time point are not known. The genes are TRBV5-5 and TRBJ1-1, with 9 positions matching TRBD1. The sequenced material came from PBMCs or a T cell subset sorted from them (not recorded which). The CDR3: CASRPQGAAEAFF. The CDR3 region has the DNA TGTGCCAGCAGGCCACAGGGGGCGGCTGAAGCTTTCTTT. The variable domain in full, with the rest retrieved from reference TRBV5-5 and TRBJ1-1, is DAGVTQSPTHLIKTRGQQVTLRCSPISGHKSVSWYQQVLGQGPQFIFQYYEKEERGRGNFPDRFSARQFPNYSSELNVNALLLGDSALYLCASRPQGAAEAFFGQGTRLTVV.